This paragraph reports one TCR beta chain. Per the study methods: Cell counts per sample came from amplifying reference gene primers. Only in-frame clones appear in the TCRdb table, and some are missing; sequencing was by immunoSEQ multiplex PCR. V, J and clone size were drawn from that table, and D and trimming were deduced from the DNA. The sample shows 300,000 to 350,000 clones, 90% to 95% of them seen only once. These data come from a study of blood T cell repertoires in COVID-19. Across the study: T cells, B-cell-depleted T cells, or PBMCs supplied cDNA or gDNA.

This sequence originates from a woman in her late teens or twenties who had recovered from COVID-19. The sequenced material came from peripheral blood.

The CDR3 DNA reads TGTGCCAGCAGTCCTACGGCGGGACTAGCCACAGATACGCAGTATTTT. Translated: CASSPTAGLATDTQYF. This chain connects TRBV28 to TRBJ2-3, with TRBD2 identical over 9 bases. After removal of 5 bases from V and 2 bases from J, the junction contained 8 bases not matched to a gene. The CDR3 covers 16 residues. Germline lookup yields CDR1 MDHEN and CDR2 SYDVKM.